This T cell receptor (beta chain) was identified during a study of blood T cell repertoires in COVID-19. Study as a whole: Specimens from acute and convalescent COVID-19 originated in the United States, Italy and Spain. The cDNA or gDNA used as material had been derived from T cells, B-cell-depleted T cells, or PBMCs.

Under the authors' procedure: Scientists estimated how many nucleated cells there were by amplifying reference gene primers. Only in-frame clones appear in the TCRdb table, and some are missing; sequencing was by immunoSEQ multiplex PCR. Clone size and V and J calls were adopted from that table, with D and trimming inferred from the DNA. The sample carries about 140,000 clones, about 81% recorded once. V lost 5 bases and J lost 1, with 15 bases in between. The CDR3 has 15 amino acids. The germline V gene encodes CDR1 MDHEN and CDR2 SYDVKM. The chain combines TRBV28 with TRBJ2-7; D is perhaps TRBD1 (6 bases). The TCR originated in a woman older than 75 with acute or convalescent COVID-19. The sequenced material came from peripheral blood. CDR3 region: CASSPWPGTSYEQYF. The CDR3 DNA follows: TGTGCCAGCAGTCCCTGGCCAGGGACATCCTACGAGCAGTACTTC.